This T cell receptor (beta chain) was identified during a study of CD8+ T cells in alopecia areata. Extracted RNA was reverse transcribed into cDNA, the sequencing template. Using immunoSEQ multiplex PCR, the repertoire was profiled, and TCRdb retains in-frame clones only, with some absent. Here the sample spans approximately 100,000 clones, 55% to 70% being singletons. Treatment denoted: oral pan-JAK inhibitor, 5-10 mg twice daily. From germline, CDR1 is SGHRS and CDR2 YFSETQ. This CDR3 is built from 18 residues. The trim removed 7 bases at V and 4 bases at J, leaving 14 bases unmatched. Concerning this clone: The target antigen is unknown.

General study findings and limits: Just one nonresponder means the tie between baseline CD8+ expansion and response stays uncertain. Sequencing of scalp samples also captures resident alphabeta T cells of normal skin. Persistence in scalp and blood during tofacitinib was observed for many expanded lesional clones.

The material was CD8+ T cells sorted from blood, obtained at approximately week 60, from a patient treated with tofacitinib. This sequence joins TRBV5-1 and TRBJ2-2; 12 bases map to TRBD2. The TCR was taken from a human donor with alopecia areata. In DNA, the CDR3 is TGCGCCAGCTCCTCGACACCTAGCGGGGGGGCGTTCACCGGGGAGCTGTTTTTT. The encoded protein is CASSSTPSGGAFTGELFF.